Listed here are 5 T cell receptor beta chains from one sample, sequenced in a study of blood T cell repertoires in COVID-19. Measured with immunoSEQ multiplex PCR; TCRdb has only the in-frame clones, and not every one. Of about 120,000 clones listed, less than 95% are singletons. Sequencing was performed on peripheral blood. The receptors shown here come from a human donor with active COVID-19. The donor label of this sample is uncertain.

The genes are TRBV28 and TRBJ1-1; perhaps TRBD1 as D (6 bases). The CDR3 totals 17 residues. V shed 3 bases and J shed 5 bases, with 22 bases lying between them. Per the germline V gene, CDR1 is MDHEN and CDR2 is SYDVKM. This CDR3 is CASSFGAWQGRGTEAFF. The CDR3 DNA reads TGTGCCAGCAGTTTCGGGGCATGGCAGGGGAGAGGGACTGAAGCTTTCTTT.

The chain employs TRBV6-6 and TRBJ1-5, with TRBD1 matching 8 bases. The CDR3 has 15 residues. The V segment lost 0 bases and the J segment 9 bases; nucleotides outside the gene matches: 7. CDR1 MNHNY and CDR2 SVGAGI come from the germline V gene (reference sequence). CDR3: CASSYSIRQGWPQHF. The CDR3 DNA is TGTGCCAGCAGTTACTCCATACGACAGGGGTGGCCCCAGCATTTT.

The rearrangement joins TRBV10-3 to TRBJ2-3; D is possibly TRBD1 (6 bases). The CDR3 spans 14 residues. Per the germline V gene, CDR1 is ENHRY and CDR2 is SYGVKD. The V end was cut by 4 bases, the J end by 0 bases, with 8 bases between. In DNA form, the CDR3 reads TGTGCCATCAGTGGACAGGCTAGCACAGATACGCAGTATTTT. Its translation: CAISGQASTDTQYF.

Points on this clone: One end of the junction varies from germline; a read error may be responsible. J is TRBJ2-3 and V is TRBV7-7, with TRBD1 identical over 8 bases. CDR3 size: 17 residues. Germline loops: CDR1 SSHAT, CDR2 FNYEAQ (reference sequence). In nucleotides, the CDR3 is TGTGCTAGCAGCTTAGGAAAGGACAGGGTCGGCGGAGATACGCAGTATTTT. Translated: CASSLGKDRVGGDTQYF.

The chain combines TRBV2 with TRBJ2-3, with 7 bases fitting TRBD2. V was pared by 7 bases and J by 3 bases, with 16 bases of the junction left unmatched. Germline CDR1 and CDR2: SNHLY and FYNNEI. The CDR3 sequence is 17 residues long. In DNA form, the CDR3 reads TGTGCCAGCACCGCGACGGGAGCGGGGAAACCGACAGATACGCAGTATTTT. Translation gives CASTATGAGKPTDTQYF.